The 14 T cell receptor beta chains presented below share a single source sample, sequenced in a study of tumor-infiltrating lymphocytes in primary liver carcinoma. Constant-region priming of about 500 ng total RNA yielded TCR beta cDNA. Slightly modified ARM-PCR with three nested multiplex PCR rounds yielded TCR beta libraries. Both of the initial two PCR rounds ran for approximately 11 cycles and employed TRBV1-TRBV30 forward primers alongside a C-beta reverse primer. From the multiplex PCR reads, TCRdb called clonotypes with MiXCR, one entry per CDR3 protein. The sample has approximately 80,000 distinct CDR3 sequences, roughly 72% seen once. Co-extracted RNA and DNA came from 20-30 mg of unsorted bulk tissue. Sequencing was performed on tumor-adjacent normal liver tissue. These receptors originate from a man aged 35-49 years with primary liver carcinoma and hepatitis B virus infection.

This clonotype was recorded a few times. The gene calls are TRBV9 and TRBJ2-7; TRBD1 matches 8 bases. CDR1 and CDR2 from the germline V gene are SGDLS and YYNGEE. With V trimmed by 4 bases and J by 2 bases, 5 bases remained unmatched. The CDR3 has 14 amino acids. The CDR3 DNA sequence: TGTGCCAGCAGCCTCGGACAGGGTCCCTACGAGCAGTACTTC. Protein: CASSLGQGPYEQYF. Complete variable domain (other parts from reference TRBV9 and TRBJ2-7): DSGVTQTPKHLITATGQRVTLRCSPRSGDLSVYWYQQSLDQGLQFLIQYYNGEERAKGNILERFSAQQFPDLHSELNLSSLELGDSALYFCASSLGQGPYEQYFGPGTRLTVT.

Turning to this clonotype: The CDR3 does not end in the conserved phenylalanine or tryptophan, so this is likely a read error. The V call is TRBV4-2, the J call TRBJ2-2; TRBD1 matches at 8 bases. The CDR3 runs to 14 residues. The germline V gene has CDR1 LGHNA and CDR2 YNFKEQ. Unmatched junction bases numbered 6, after V lost 5 bases and J lost 7 bases. The CDR3 region is CASSTGGCSGELFI. The CDR3, as DNA: TGTGCCAGCAGCACAGGGGGTTGCAGCGGGGAGCTGTTTATT.

This clonotype was detected many times. The gene calls are TRBV6-5 and TRBJ1-1; TRBD1 matches 8 bases. CDR3 length: 14 amino acids. V lost 6 bases to trimming and J lost 1 base; unmatched junction nucleotides: 4. Germline values: CDR1 MNHEY, CDR2 SVGAGI. The CDR3 DNA reads as TGTGCCAGCAGCAGGACAGGGTCGAACACTGAAGCTTTCTTT. This translates into CASSRTGSNTEAFF.

V is TRBV11-2 and J is TRBJ2-7; TRBD1 matches 7 bases. The CDR3 extends over 16 amino acids. Losses at the gene ends were 6 bases for V and 3 bases for J; bases not matched to a gene: 14. Germline V CDR1 and CDR2: SGHAT, FQNNGV. The CDR3 DNA reads TGTGCCAGCAGGTCCCATCCTTCCGGGACAGTCTACGAGCAGTACTTC. Its protein product is CASRSHPSGTVYEQYF.

As concerns this clonotype: Sequence at one end of the junction differs from germline and may be a read error. This rearrangement joins TRBV6-2 or TRBV6-3 to TRBJ1-4; 7 bases match TRBD1. The V gene's germline CDR1 is MNHEY and CDR2 SVGEGT. This CDR3 has 14 residues. CDR3 DNA: TGTGCCAGTAGTTTACGACAGGGAAATGAAAAACTGCTTTTT. It yields the protein CASSLRQGNEKLLF.

Note on this clonotype: The CDR3 ends on some other residue instead of the conserved phenylalanine or tryptophan, so this is likely a read error. This rearrangement joins TRBV6-1 to TRBJ1-2; D gene uncertain. Germline CDR1 and CDR2: MNHNS and SASEGT. Trimming took 4 bases from V and 5 from J, leaving 8 bases between them. The CDR3 consists of 12 residues. The CDR3 DNA follows: TGTGCCAGCAGTGTCCCCCTATATGGCTACACCATC. Translation gives CASSVPLYGYTI.

This clonotype was picked up a small number of times. CDR3 amino acids: CAISDPLGEKLFF. Written as DNA, the CDR3 is TGTGCCATCAGTGACCCCCTTGGGGAAAAACTGTTTTTT. The chain uses TRBV10-3 and TRBJ1-4; D is unresolved. The germline gives CDR1 ENHRY, CDR2 SYGVKD. CDR3 length equals 13 residues. Between the trimmed V and J ends, which lost 3 bases and 8 bases, there was a span of 10 bases.

This clonotype was picked up many times. The chain carries TRBV30 and TRBJ2-1; D is unclear. V was clipped by 3 bases and J by 3 bases, with 9 bases between them. Germline V gives CDR1 GTSNPN, CDR2 SVGIG (reference sequence). The CDR3 is 13 amino acids. CDR3 protein: CAWSPSNYNEQFF. The CDR3 DNA sequence: TGTGCCTGGAGCCCCTCAAACTACAATGAGCAGTTCTTC.

This chain uses TRBV21-1 with TRBJ2-1; TRBD1 is the table's D call, not checked against the DNA. TRBV21-1 is annotated as a pseudogene. The CDR3 is 22 residues long. DNA for the CDR3: TGTGCCAGCAGCAAAGAAACCAACCGGGACAGAGTTTACCGCAGCTCCTACAATGAGCAGTTCTTC. Translated: CASSKETNRDRVYRSSYNEQFF.

About this clonotype itself: This is likely a read error, given that the CDR3 carries no conserved phenylalanine or tryptophan at its end. The V and J genes are TRBV6-2 or TRBV6-3 and TRBJ2-1; 8 bases are shared with TRBD2. CDR1 and CDR2 from the germline V gene are MNHEY and SVGEGT. This CDR3 has 14 amino acids. DNA for the CDR3: TGCGCCAGTAGTTACCAGCGGGAGCGCCCCTGGCAGTTCCTC. It translates to CASSYQRERPWQFL.

There are a few counts of this clonotype. One junction end does not reproduce the germline sequence, and a read error may be involved. The chain has TRBV2 and TRBJ2-2, with D tentatively TRBD2 (5 bases). The CDR3 loop spans 16 amino acids. The germline gives CDR1 SNHLY, CDR2 FYNNEI. DNA for the CDR3: TGTGCCAGGAGTGAAGTGGAACTAGCGAACACCGGGGAGCTGTTTTTT. It codes for CARSEVELANTGELFF. The variable domain in full, with the rest retrieved from reference TRBV2 and TRBJ2-2, is EPEVTQTPSHQVTQMGQEVILRCVPISNHLYFYWYRQILGQKVEFLVSFYNNEISEKSEIFDDQFSVERPDGSNFTLKIRSTKLEDSAMYFCARSEVELANTGELFFGEGSRLTVL.

V gene TRBV4-2 combines with J gene TRBJ2-6; unclear D gene. V was pared by 0 bases and J by 0 bases, with 6 bases between. Germline CDR1 reads LGHNA; CDR2 reads YNFKEQ. The CDR3 totals 16 residues. The CDR3 DNA is TGTGCCAGCAGCCAAGAAGCAAGCTCTGGGGCCAACGTCCTGACTTTC. Its protein is CASSQEASSGANVLTF.

This clonotype was picked up many times. The chain employs TRBV28 and TRBJ2-1, with TRBD2 matching over 9 bases. V was pared by 6 bases and J by 3 bases, with 18 bases of the junction left unmatched. The CDR3 length is 19 residues. Germline V gene data show CDR1 as MDHEN and CDR2 as SYDVKM. CDR3 amino acids: CASRNKREAPLFHYNEQFF. CDR3 sequence (DNA): TGTGCCAGCAGGAACAAGCGGGAGGCCCCGCTTTTCCACTACAATGAGCAGTTCTTC.

V and J are TRBV11-3 and TRBJ2-2, with D perhaps matching TRBD2 (7 bases). Trimming removed 5 bases at V and 17 bases at J, with 27 bases between. Germline CDR1 reads SGHNT; CDR2 reads YENEEA. This CDR3 has 15 amino acids. CDR3 loop: CASSHMGPNTGGLFF. For the CDR3, the DNA is TGTGCCAGCAGCCACATGGGGCCAAACACCGGGGGGCTATTTTTT.